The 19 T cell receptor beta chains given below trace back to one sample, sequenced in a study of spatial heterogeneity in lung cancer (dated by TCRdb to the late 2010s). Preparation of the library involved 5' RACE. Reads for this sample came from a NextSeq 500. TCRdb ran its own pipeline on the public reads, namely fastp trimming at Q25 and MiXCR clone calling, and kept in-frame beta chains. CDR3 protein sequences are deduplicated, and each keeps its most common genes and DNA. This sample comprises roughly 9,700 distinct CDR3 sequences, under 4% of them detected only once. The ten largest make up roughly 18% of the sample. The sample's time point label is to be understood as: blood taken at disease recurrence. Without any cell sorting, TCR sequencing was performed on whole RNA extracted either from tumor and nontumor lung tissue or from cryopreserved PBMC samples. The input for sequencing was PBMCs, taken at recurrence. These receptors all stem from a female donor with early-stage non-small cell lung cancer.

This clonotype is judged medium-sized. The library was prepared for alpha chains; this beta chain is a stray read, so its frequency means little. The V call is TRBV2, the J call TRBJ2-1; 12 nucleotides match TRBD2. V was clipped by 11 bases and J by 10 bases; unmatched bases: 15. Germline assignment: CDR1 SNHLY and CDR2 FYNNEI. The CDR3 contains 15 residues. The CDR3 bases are TGTGCCGTTACGACTGGACTAGCGGGGCCGGAAGAGCAGTTCTTC. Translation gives CAVTTGLAGPEEQFF.

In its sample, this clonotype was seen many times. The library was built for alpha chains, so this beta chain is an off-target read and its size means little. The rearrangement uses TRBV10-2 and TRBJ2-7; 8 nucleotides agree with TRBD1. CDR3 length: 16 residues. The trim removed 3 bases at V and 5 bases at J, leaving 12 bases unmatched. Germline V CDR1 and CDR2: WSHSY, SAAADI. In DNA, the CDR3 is TGCGCCAGCAGTGATGACAGGGGAGGCAAGGGGAACGAGCAGTACTTC. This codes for CASSDDRGGKGNEQYF.

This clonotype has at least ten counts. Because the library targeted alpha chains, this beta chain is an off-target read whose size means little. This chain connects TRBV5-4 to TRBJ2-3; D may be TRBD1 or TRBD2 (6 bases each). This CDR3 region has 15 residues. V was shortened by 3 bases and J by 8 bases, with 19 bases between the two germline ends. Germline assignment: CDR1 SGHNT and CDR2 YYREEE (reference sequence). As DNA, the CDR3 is TGTGCCAGCAGCTCCCCAGGACGGGGGCTGGGTACGCAGTATTTT. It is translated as CASSSPGRGLGTQYF.

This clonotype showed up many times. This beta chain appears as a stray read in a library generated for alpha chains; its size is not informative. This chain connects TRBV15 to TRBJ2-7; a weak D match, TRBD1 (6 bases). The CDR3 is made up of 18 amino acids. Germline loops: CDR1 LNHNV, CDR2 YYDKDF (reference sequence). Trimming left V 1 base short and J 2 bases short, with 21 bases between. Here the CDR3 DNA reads TGTGCCACCAGCAGAGCGATCCGGACAGACCTTACCACCTACGAGCAGTACTTC. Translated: CATSRAIRTDLTTYEQYF.

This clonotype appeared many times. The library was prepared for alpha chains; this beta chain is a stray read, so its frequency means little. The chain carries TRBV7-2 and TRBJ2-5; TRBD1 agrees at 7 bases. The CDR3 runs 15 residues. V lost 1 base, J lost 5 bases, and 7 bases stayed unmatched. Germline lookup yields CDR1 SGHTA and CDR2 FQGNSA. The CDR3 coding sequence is TGTGCCAGCAGCTTAGTGGACAGGAGTCAGGAGACCCAGTACTTC. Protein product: CASSLVDRSQETQYF.

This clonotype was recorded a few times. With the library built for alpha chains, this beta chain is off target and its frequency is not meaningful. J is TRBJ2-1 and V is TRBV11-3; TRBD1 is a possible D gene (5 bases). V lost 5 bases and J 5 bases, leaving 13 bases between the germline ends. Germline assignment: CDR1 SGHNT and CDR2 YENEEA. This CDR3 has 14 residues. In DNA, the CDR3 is TGTGCCAGCAGCCCGCGGTTAGGGGACAATGAGCAGTTCTTC. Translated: CASSPRLGDNEQFF.

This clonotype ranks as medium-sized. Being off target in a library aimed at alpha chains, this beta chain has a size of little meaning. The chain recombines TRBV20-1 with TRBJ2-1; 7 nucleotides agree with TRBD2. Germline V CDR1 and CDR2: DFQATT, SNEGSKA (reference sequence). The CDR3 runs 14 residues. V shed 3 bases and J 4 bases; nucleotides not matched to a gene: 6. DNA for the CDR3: TGCAGTGCTAGGATGGCGGGGGTTTACAATGAGCAGTTCTTC. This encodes CSARMAGVYNEQFF.

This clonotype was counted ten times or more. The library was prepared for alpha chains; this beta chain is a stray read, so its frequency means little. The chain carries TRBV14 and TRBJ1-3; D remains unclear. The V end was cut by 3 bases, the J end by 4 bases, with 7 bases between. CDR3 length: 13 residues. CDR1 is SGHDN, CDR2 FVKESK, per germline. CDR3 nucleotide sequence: TGTGCCAGCAGCCAGGTGCCGGGAAACACCATATATTTT. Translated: CASSQVPGNTIYF. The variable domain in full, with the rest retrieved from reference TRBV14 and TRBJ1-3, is EAGVTQFPSHSVIEKGQTVTLRCDPISGHDNLYWYRRVMGKEIKFLLHFVKESKQDESGMPNNRFLAERTGGTYSTLKVQPAELEDSGVYFCASSQVPGNTIYFGEGSWLTVV.

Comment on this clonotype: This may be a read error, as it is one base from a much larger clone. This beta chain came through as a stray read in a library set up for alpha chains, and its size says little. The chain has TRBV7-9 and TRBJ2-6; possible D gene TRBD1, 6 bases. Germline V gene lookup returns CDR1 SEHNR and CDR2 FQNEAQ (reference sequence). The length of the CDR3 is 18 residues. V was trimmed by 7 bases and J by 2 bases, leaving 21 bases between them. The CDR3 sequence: CASTPPGTWYTGANVLTF. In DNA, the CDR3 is TGTGCCAGCACCCCTCCCGGGACATGGTATACTGGGGCCAACGTCCTGACTTTC.

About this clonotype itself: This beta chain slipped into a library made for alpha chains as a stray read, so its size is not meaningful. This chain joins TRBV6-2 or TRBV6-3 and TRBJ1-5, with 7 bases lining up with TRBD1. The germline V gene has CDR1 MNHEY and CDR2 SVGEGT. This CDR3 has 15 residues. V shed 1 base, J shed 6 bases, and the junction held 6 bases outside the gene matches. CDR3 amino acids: CASSYFEGAGQPQHF. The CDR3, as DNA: TGTGCCAGCAGTTACTTCGAGGGGGCGGGTCAGCCCCAGCATTTT.

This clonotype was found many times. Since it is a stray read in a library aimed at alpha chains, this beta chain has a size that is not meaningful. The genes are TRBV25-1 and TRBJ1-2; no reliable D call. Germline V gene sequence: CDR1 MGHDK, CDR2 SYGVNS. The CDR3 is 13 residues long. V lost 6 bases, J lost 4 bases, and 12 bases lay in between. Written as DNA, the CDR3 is TGTGCCAGCAGGGATGAGGGAGGCTATGGCTACACCTTC. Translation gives CASRDEGGYGYTF.

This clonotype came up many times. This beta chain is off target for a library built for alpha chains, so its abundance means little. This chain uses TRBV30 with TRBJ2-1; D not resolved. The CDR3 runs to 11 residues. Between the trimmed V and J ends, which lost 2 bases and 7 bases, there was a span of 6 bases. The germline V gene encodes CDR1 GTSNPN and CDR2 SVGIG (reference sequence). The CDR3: CAWSLLNEQFF. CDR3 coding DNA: TGTGCCTGGAGTCTGTTGAATGAGCAGTTCTTC.

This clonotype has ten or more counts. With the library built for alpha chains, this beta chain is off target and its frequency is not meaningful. The CDR3: CASSPWRGNEQFF. CDR3 nucleotides: TGTGCCAGCTCACCATGGAGGGGGAATGAGCAGTTCTTC. The rearrangement joins TRBV18 to TRBJ2-1, with D perhaps given as TRBD1 or TRBD2 (6 bases each). CDR3 size: 13 residues. Looked up from germline, CDR1 is KGHSH and CDR2 is LQKENI. Trimming cost V 2 bases and J 7 bases, with 9 bases left between them. The entire variable domain, with the rest obtained from reference TRBV18 and TRBJ2-1, is as follows: NAGVMQNPRHLVRRRGQEARLRCSPMKGHSHVYWYRQLPEEGLKFMVYLQKENIIDESGMPKERFSAEFPKEGPSILRIQQVVRGDSAAYFCASSPWRGNEQFFGPGTRLTVL.

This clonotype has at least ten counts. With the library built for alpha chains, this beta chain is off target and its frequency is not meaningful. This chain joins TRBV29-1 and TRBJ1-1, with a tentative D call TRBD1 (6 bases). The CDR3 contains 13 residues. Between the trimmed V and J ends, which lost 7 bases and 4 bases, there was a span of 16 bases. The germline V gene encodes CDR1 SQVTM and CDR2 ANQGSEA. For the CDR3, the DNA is TGCAGCGCAGGCCACAGGGTTGGCACTGAAGCTTTCTTT. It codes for CSAGHRVGTEAFF.

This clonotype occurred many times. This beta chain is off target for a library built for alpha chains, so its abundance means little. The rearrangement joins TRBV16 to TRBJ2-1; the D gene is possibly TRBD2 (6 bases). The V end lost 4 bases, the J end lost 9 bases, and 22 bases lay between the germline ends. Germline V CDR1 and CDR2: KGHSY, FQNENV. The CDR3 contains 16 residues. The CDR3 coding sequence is TGTGCCAGCAGCCCGTCCCCAACCTCGGGGGTGGGTGAGCAGTTCTTC. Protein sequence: CASSPSPTSGVGEQFF.

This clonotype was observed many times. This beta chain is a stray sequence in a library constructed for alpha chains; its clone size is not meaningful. The CDR3 nucleotides are TGTGCCAGCAGCTTAGACTCGGCTAGCACAGATACGCAGTATTTT. Its translation: CASSLDSASTDTQYF. The chain carries TRBV7-2 and TRBJ2-3, with D unresolved. CDR1 is SGHTA, CDR2 FQGNSA, per germline. The CDR3 sequence is 15 residues long. Trimming took off 1 base at V and 0 bases at J, with 8 bases between the two ends.

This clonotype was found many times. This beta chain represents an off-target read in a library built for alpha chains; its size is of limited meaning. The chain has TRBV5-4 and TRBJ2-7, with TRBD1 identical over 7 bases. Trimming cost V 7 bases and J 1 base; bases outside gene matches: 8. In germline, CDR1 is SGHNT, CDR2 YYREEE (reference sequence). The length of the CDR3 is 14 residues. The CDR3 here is CASPTGVDSYEQYF. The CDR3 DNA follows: TGTGCCAGCCCAACAGGGGTCGATTCCTACGAGCAGTACTTC.

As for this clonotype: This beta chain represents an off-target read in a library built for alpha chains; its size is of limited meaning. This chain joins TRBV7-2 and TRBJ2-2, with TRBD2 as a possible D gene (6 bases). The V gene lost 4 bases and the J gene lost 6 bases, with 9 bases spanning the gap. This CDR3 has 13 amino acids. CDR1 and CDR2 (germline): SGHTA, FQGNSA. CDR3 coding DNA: TGTGCCAGCAGCTCTAGCGTGGCCGGGGAGCTGTTTTTT. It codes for CASSSSVAGELFF.

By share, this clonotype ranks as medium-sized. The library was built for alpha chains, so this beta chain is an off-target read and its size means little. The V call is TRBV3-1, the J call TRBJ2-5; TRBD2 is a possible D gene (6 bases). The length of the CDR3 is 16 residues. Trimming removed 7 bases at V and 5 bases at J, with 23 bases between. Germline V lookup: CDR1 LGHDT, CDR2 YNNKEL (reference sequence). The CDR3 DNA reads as TGTGCCAGCACAAATCAACAGGCAACCCGGGAGGAGACCCAGTACTTC. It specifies CASTNQQATREETQYF.